One TCR beta chain is described in this entry. Its antigen is unknown. It has no much larger one-base neighbor in the sample; base qualities were not kept. The sample is drawn from a study of blood T cells in healthy people across ages (dated by TCRdb to between 2015 and 2016). With respect to the entire study: In model experiments, roughly one uniquely barcoded TCR beta cDNA molecule per two T cells was captured by template switching. Age-related changes in TCR beta repertoire diversity were measured in the study by deep sequencing normalized with unique cDNA molecular identifiers. The donors were divided into four age groups: young (average about 15 years), middle-aged (roughly 42), aged (around 67) and long-lived (around 80). Donors of different ages were randomly distributed across sequencing lanes to avoid experimental bias. Two additional independent replicas of 1 million unique cDNA reads from the same blood draw were analyzed for two donors (one aged 18 to 29 and one aged 80 or older).

Library preparation was by 5' RACE. TCRdb records Illumina HiSeq 2500 as the sequencer. The second PCR ran for roughly 6 to 11 cycles and used a J-beta primer mix along with a sample-barcoded 5' primer. Each TCR beta cDNA molecule received a unique molecular identifier from a template-switch 5' adaptor carrying 12 random nucleotides. Each sample yielded at least 3 million CDR3-containing paired-end reads. First-strand cDNA was synthesized from all RNA with the Mint cDNA synthesis kit, primed by a TRBC-specific oligonucleotide. All cDNA was treated with uracil-DNA glycosylase and then went through a first 18-cycle PCR with the universal primers M1SS and BC2_uni_R. Per the authors' processing: Normalization of each sample was performed by random selection of 1 million high-quality reads, each carrying a distinct molecular identifier. Instead of being binned into consensus sequences, reads with shared molecular identifiers were discarded. CDR3 identification, clonotype clustering and error correction used MiTCR with a Q25 quality threshold and the strictest error-elimination algorithm. A nonparametric unseen species model using Euler transformation provided a lower-bound estimate of total TCR beta diversity. TCRdb handled the public reads itself, with Q25 trimming in fastp and clone calling in MiXCR, and kept productive beta chains. Entries are consolidated by CDR3 protein sequence, retaining the most common genes and DNA. These V and J calls rely on TCRdb rather than the paper's analysis. In all, the sample holds over a million distinct CDR3 sequences, and 45% of those were seen once. The ten most abundant clones make up approximately 17% of the sample.

Donors were approximately 42 systemically healthy Caucasian individuals from Russia aged roughly 6 to 100 years. Approximately 9.3 milliliters of peripheral blood were collected from each donor into EDTA-treated Vacutainer tubes. Ficoll-Paque density-gradient centrifugation was used to isolate PBMCs, with at least 6 million obtained per sample. Trizol reagent was used to extract total RNA from PBMCs, with at least 6 micrograms per sample. For every donor, an aliquot of PBMCs went through flow cytometry to measure the percentages of naive CD45RAhigh/CD27high T cells. Measured from the cysteine to the phenylalanine, the CDR3 is 15 residues long. Only CDR3 DNA is held: 45 bases, read in frame from base 1. Compared with germline, V lacks 3 bases and J lacks 5 bases; bases without a gene match: 7. Study-wide conclusions, independent of this receptor: Compared with the aged group, the long-lived group had more naive CD4+ T cells, fewer expanded clones and increased TCR diversity, a pattern suggesting age selection. Estimates of total diversity from one million sequenced T cells were regarded as lower bounds and underestimates. As age increased, observed TCR beta diversity per million T cells dropped in a roughly linear way, and a significant reduction was already evident by age 40. Conclusive comparison of naive and antigen-experienced compartments was prevented by the profiling of bulk unsorted PBMCs. Donor CMV infection status was unknown, potentially confounding age-related changes in expanded clonotypes. Observed TCR beta diversity correlated strongly with the percentage of naive T cells measured by flow cytometry.

The V gene is TRBV12-3 or TRBV12-4 and the J gene is TRBJ2-7, with 10 middle bases fitting TRBD2. Sequenced sample: blood. This TCR derives from a woman in her sixties in good health. The nucleotide sequence is given as TGTGCCAGCAGTTTCGGTAGCGGGAGGATCAACGAGCAGTACTTC. Its translation reads: CASSFGSGRINEQYF.